This T cell receptor beta chain was identified in a study of vaccination effects on CD4 cells after COVID-19. Study details: As their vaccination, participants received two doses of either BNT162b2 or mRNA-1273. Among convalescent patients, two provided samples 16 days and one week before vaccination. Whole-study results and caveats: Late in the post-vaccination period, infection-induced and vaccine-induced clones underwent marked clonal contraction.

For this clone: Its target is unknown.

TCRdb's table, derived via immunoSEQ multiplex PCR, lists solely in-frame clones and lacks some. The sample holds about 46,000 clones, roughly 80% seen once. V was pared by 2 bases and J by 0 bases, with 8 bases between. This CDR3 comprises 14 residues. Germline V lookup: CDR1 SGHRS, CDR2 YFSETQ. Isolating CD4+ T cells followed ten to eleven days of culture. At days 3 and 7, half of the medium was exchanged for IL-2 medium. The TCR sequence derives from a human donor who had a prior SARS-CoV-2 infection. The sequences come from CD4+ T cells from PBMCs cultured without peptide, collected before COVID-19 vaccination. The chain carries TRBV5-1 and TRBJ1-1; unclear D gene. As DNA, the CDR3 is TGCGCCAGCAGCTTTCCAGACTTGAACACTGAAGCTTTCTTT. This sequence encodes CASSFPDLNTEAFF.